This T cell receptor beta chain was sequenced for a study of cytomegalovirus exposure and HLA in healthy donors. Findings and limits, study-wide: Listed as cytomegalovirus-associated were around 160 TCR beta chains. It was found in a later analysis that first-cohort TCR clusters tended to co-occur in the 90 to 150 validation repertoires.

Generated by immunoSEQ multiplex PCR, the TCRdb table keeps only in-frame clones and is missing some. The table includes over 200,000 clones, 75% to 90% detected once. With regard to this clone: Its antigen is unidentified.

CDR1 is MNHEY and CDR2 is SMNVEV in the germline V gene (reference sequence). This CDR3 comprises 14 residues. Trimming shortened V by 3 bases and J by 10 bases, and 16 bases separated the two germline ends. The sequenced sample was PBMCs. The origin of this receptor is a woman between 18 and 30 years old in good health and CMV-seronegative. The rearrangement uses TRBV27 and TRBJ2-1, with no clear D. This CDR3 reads CASSFSPRSNEQFF. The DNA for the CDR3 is TGTGCCAGCAGTTTCTCCCCGAGGAGTAACGAGCAGTTCTTC.